Listed below are T cell receptor beta chains from one sample, sequenced in a study of blood T cell repertoires in COVID-19. Some clones are missing from TCRdb's copy, which holds only in-frame ones; the method was immunoSEQ multiplex PCR. The top ten hold roughly 2% of the sample, which has 150,000 to 200,000 clones, about 92% seen once. The sample comprised peripheral blood. All receptors come from a woman aged 55 to 70 with COVID-19, enrolled during active disease. Both conserved end residues are trimmed from each CDR3. A D gene is named only where the DNA matches it firmly.

j_call v_call d_call cdr3_aa
TRBJ1-2 TRBV10-3 - AISESRGEDYGYT
TRBJ1-1 TRBV6-6 - ASSYPGGGGTEAF
TRBJ2-2 TRBV9 - ASSVRGNANTGELF
TRBJ2-7 TRBV2 TRBD1 ASSTPNQDRDVSYEQY
TRBJ2-2 TRBV5-1 - ASSSLSGVNTGELF
TRBJ1-2 TRBV4-3 TRBD1 ASSQDPLRGGVSGGYT
TRBJ2-1 TRBV7-2 - ASSPKGEGLLFSYNEQF
TRBJ1-1 TRBV6-5 - ATAPSRALSTEAF
TRBJ1-5 TRBV18 - ASSPPSGEAAGQPQH
TRBJ1-1 TRBV5-6 - ASSLEAAGEGAF
TRBJ2-2 TRBV3-1/TRBV3-2 - ASSQAGTLPPGELF
TRBJ1-1 TRBV4-1 TRBD1 ASSQSFSGQGNTEAF
TRBJ2-5 TRBV6-4 TRBD1 ASSPTGETQY
TRBJ2-2 TRBV6-1 TRBD1 ASSVLRGRGTGELF
TRBJ1-2 TRBV6-5 - ASRPTGSGYGYT
TRBJ1-4 TRBV10-3 TRBD1 AISESMAGQGGEKLF
TRBJ1-1 TRBV7-9 TRBD1 ASSPGTGEAF
TRBJ2-5 TRBV6-5 - ASSRRSEETQY
TRBJ1-4 TRBV19 TRBD1 ASSTYRDRGVFNEKLF
TRBJ1-6 TRBV6-4 TRBD1 ASSLDRGSRSPLH
TRBJ1-6 TRBV19 - ASSLSQTGYNSPLH
TRBJ2-3 TRBV6-1 - ASSEADGGTDTQY
TRBJ1-2 TRBV5-1 - ASSLGAGQSYT
TRBJ1-4 TRBV15 TRBD1 ATSKGAWEEKLF
TRBJ1-5 TRBV6-2/TRBV6-3 - ASSYSGWAGKSNQPQH
TRBJ1-3 TRBV6-5 TRBD1 ASSSDRGGGNTIY
TRBJ1-2 TRBV6-5 TRBD1 ASGRTGDHYGYT